This T cell receptor (beta chain) was sequenced during a study of type 1 regulatory T cells. At the level of the study: An in vitro protocol generated T-allo10, a Tr1-enriched, alloantigen-specific CD4 T cell product.

CDR3 length: 15 amino acids. Trimming cost V 0 bases and J 5 bases; bases outside gene matches: 3. CDR1 and CDR2 from the germline V gene are SGHRS and YFSETQ. TCRdb reprocessed the reads with MiXCR, giving one entry per CDR3 protein. The sample yields 60,000 to 70,000 distinct CDR3 sequences, 49% seen once. As to this clonotype: What it binds is unknown.

This chain uses TRBV5-1 with TRBJ2-2, with 8 bases aligning to TRBD1. This TCR came from a human donor in good health. The specimen sequenced was cultured non-Tr1 T cells, either the whole culture or a sorted T cell fraction (not recorded which). Written as DNA, the CDR3 is TGCGCCAGCAGCTTGGGGACAGGGTTGACCGGGGAGCTGTTTTTT. It codes for CASSLGTGLTGELFF.